The clone carrying this T cell receptor beta chain was detected ten times or more. Antigen unknown. This specimen comes from a study of T cells after yellow fever vaccination. On the study more broadly: Low-cell-number fractions underwent preparation using SMART-Seq v4 Ultra Low Input. Findings and limits, study-wide: FACS-sorted repertoires might harbor abundant contaminating clonotypes from the bulk population. Subsequent to the booster, the majority of primary-vaccination clones reappeared (around 96% CD4, 88% CD8).

Trimming left V 4 bases short and J 6 bases short, with 10 bases between. CDR3 size: 13 residues. Germline loops: CDR1 ENHRY, CDR2 SYGVKD. UMIs were added to TCR cDNA along with a universal primer site when it was made by 5'RACE template switching. TCRdb called the 5' RACE reads again in MiXCR, with one record for every CDR3 protein. The table has a few hundred thousand distinct CDR3 sequences, around a sixth seen once. This sample comprised PBMCs, obtained before the yellow fever booster vaccination. This TCR was recovered from a man aged 18 to 30 who received the YFV17D yellow fever vaccine. The chain uses TRBV10-3 and TRBJ1-5, with TRBD1 as a possible D gene (6 bases). As DNA, the CDR3 is TGTGCCATCAGTGGGGGGCGCGGTCAGCCCCAGCATTTT. As protein: CAISGGRGQPQHF.